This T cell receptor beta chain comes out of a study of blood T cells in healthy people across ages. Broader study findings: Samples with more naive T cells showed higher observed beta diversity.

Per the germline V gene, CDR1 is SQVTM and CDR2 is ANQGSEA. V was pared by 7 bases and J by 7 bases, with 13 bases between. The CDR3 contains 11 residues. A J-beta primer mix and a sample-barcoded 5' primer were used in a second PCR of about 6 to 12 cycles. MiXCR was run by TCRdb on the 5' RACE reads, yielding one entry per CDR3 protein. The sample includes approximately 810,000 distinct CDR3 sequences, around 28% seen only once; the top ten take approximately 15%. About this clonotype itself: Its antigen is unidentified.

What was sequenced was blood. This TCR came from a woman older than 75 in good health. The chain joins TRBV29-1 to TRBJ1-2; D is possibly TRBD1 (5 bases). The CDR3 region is CSAGQSTGYTF. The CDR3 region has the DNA TGCAGCGCTGGACAATCAACTGGCTACACCTTC.